This TCR beta chain was sequenced during a study of cytotoxic CD8 clonotypes in ibrutinib-treated CLL. Study-wide context: Patient counts were around 12 relapsed/refractory, roughly 15 treatment-naive and about 17 IGHV unmutated.

This CDR3 is 14 amino acids long. The V gene's germline CDR1 is LNHDA and CDR2 SQIVND (reference sequence). This table comes from immunoSEQ multiplex PCR, and its TCRdb copy is limited to in-frame clones, with some not included. The repertoire holds 190,000 or so clones, with over 60% as singletons. This clone was seen more than once but under ten times. The junction shows a germline mismatch at one end, possibly a read error. V usage is TRBV19 and J usage is TRBJ1-1, with 8 positions matching TRBD1. The clonotype comes from a human donor with chronic lymphocytic leukemia. The material sequenced was PBMCs, taken after 24 months of ibrutinib treatment. CDR3 region: CASSIADRVAEAFF. CDR3 DNA: TGTGCCAGCAGTATCGCGGACAGGGTTGCTGAAGCTTTCTTT.